These 27 T cell receptor beta chains came from one sample sequenced in a study of T cell responses to AZD1222 COVID-19 vaccine. Profiling relied on immunoSEQ multiplex PCR, and the TCRdb table lists in-frame clones only, not all of them. The sample consists of 70,000 to 90,000 clones, around nine tenths of them appearing once. The sample was peripheral blood, taken on day 0 of AZD1222 vaccination. Receptors originate from an adult in good health.

The rearrangement joins TRBV25-1 to TRBJ1-1; D call uncertain. The CDR3 totals 11 residues. Germline assignment: CDR1 MGHDK and CDR2 SYGVNS. V gave up 6 bases and J gave up 3 bases, with 5 bases separating them. CDR3 region: CASRLYTEAFF. CDR3 coding DNA: TGTGCCAGCAGACTGTACACTGAAGCTTTCTTT.

The chain uses TRBV12-3 or TRBV12-4 and TRBJ1-1; unclear D gene. The CDR3 is made up of 10 amino acids. The V and J ends lost 3 bases and 8 bases respectively, with 4 bases between them. The CDR3 reads CASSLGEAFF. The CDR3, as DNA: TGTGCCAGCAGTTTGGGAGAAGCTTTCTTT.

The rearrangement links TRBV27 to TRBJ1-5, with D unclear. This CDR3 region has 12 residues. Looked up from germline, CDR1 is MNHEY and CDR2 is SMNVEV (reference sequence). V was cut by 5 bases and J by 3 bases, with 5 bases left in between. DNA of the CDR3: TGTGCCAGCAGTGAACACAATCAGCCCCAGCATTTT. Amino acid sequence: CASSEHNQPQHF.

The J gene is TRBJ1-2, the V gene TRBV7-9; 8 positions agree with TRBD1. Germline loops: CDR1 SEHNR, CDR2 FQNEAQ (reference sequence). The CDR3 has 15 amino acids. The junction had 4 bases not matched to a gene; V was cut back by 1 base and J by 3 bases. The CDR3 loop is CASSLVTGGDYGYTF. As DNA, the CDR3 is TGTGCCAGCAGCTTAGTAACAGGGGGTGACTATGGCTACACCTTC.

This chain uses TRBV7-3 with TRBJ2-5; 10 nucleotides align to TRBD2. This CDR3 is built from 13 residues. V dropped 5 bases and J dropped 9; count of bases not matched to a gene: 6. Germline CDR1 is SGHTA and CDR2 is FQGTGA. Here the CDR3 reads CASSMGLANPQYF. As DNA, the CDR3 is TGTGCCAGCAGCATGGGACTAGCGAACCCCCAGTACTTC.

J is TRBJ1-1 and V is TRBV30; D is possibly TRBD1 (6 bases). The CDR3 totals 13 residues. Trimming cost V 0 bases and J 7 bases, with 12 bases left between them. Per germline, CDR1 GTSNPN and CDR2 SVGIG (reference sequence). Here the CDR3 reads CAWSVGGYVEAFF. CDR3 in DNA: TGTGCCTGGAGTGTAGGGGGATACGTTGAAGCTTTCTTT. Supplemented by reference TRBV30 and TRBJ1-1, the full variable domain reads SQTIHQWPATLVQPVGSPLSLECTVEGTSNPNLYWYRQAAGRGLQLLFYSVGIGQISSEVPQNLSASRPQDRQFILSSKKLLLSDSGFYLCAWSVGGYVEAFFGQGTRLTVV.

J is TRBJ2-3 and V is TRBV5-1; 7 nucleotides line up with TRBD2. From germline, CDR1 is SGHRS and CDR2 YFSETQ. The V gene end was trimmed by 2 bases and the J gene end by 3 bases; junction bases not matched to a gene: 9. The CDR3 consists of 16 residues. CDR3 in DNA: TGCGCCAGCAGCTTCCAAGGGCGGGGGTTGACAGATACGCAGTATTTT. This codes for CASSFQGRGLTDTQYF.

This sequence joins TRBV6-5 and TRBJ1-6; the D is unclear. The germline V and J ends were trimmed by 7 bases and 6 bases, with 10 bases remaining between them. The length of the CDR3 is 13 residues. CDR1 MNHEY and CDR2 SVGAGI come from the germline V gene. The CDR3 is CASTMDGNSPLHF. The CDR3 DNA is TGTGCCAGCACTATGGACGGTAATTCACCCCTCCACTTT.

This clone has just one count. The V and J genes are TRBV19 and TRBJ2-7; 12 positions match TRBD1. Germline V gene lookup returns CDR1 LNHDA and CDR2 SQIVND (reference sequence). V lost 3 bases, J lost 9 bases, and 6 bases stayed unmatched. CDR3 size: 14 residues. The CDR3 nucleotides are TGTGCCAGTAGTATCGGGACAGGGGGCGTCAGGCAGTACTTC. As protein: CASSIGTGGVRQYF.

CDR3 amino acids: CASSSGQGQPQHF. Here the CDR3 DNA reads TGTGCCAGCAGCTCCGGACAGGGCCAGCCCCAGCATTTT. The V call is TRBV7-2, the J call TRBJ1-5; TRBD1 matches 8 bases. This CDR3 contains 13 residues. With 4 bases clipped from V and 7 bases from J, the junction kept 3 bases outside the gene matches. Looked up from germline, CDR1 is SGHTA and CDR2 is FQGNSA.

The gene calls are TRBV6-2 or TRBV6-3 and TRBJ2-3, with TRBD2 identical over 9 bases. Germline V gene sequence: CDR1 MNHEY, CDR2 SVGEGT. The CDR3 is made up of 17 amino acids. V shed 4 bases, J shed 4 bases, and the junction held 12 bases outside the gene matches. CDR3 nucleotides: TGTGCCAGCAGTTCATCACTCATTACTAGCGGGCCAGATACGCAGTATTTT. Translated, it gives CASSSSLITSGPDTQYF.

This chain connects TRBV6-5 to TRBJ1-3, with D possibly matching TRBD1 (5 bases). Germline CDR1 reads MNHEY; CDR2 reads SVGAGI. Trimming took 6 bases from V and 0 from J, leaving 12 bases between them. This CDR3 region has 15 residues. For the CDR3, the DNA is TGTGCCAGCAGCCTACAGGCTTACTCTGGAAACACCATATATTTT. Its translation is CASSLQAYSGNTIYF.

This chain uses TRBV12-5 with TRBJ1-1; D unresolved. This CDR3 spans 13 amino acids. The germline CDR1 and CDR2 sequences are LGHNT and FRNRAP. Trimming cost V 1 base and J 2 bases, with 5 bases left between them. Here the CDR3 DNA reads TGTGCTAGTGGTTTGGAGCCCAACACTGAAGCTTTCTTT. It codes for CASGLEPNTEAFF.

This chain connects TRBV19 to TRBJ2-1, with 8 bases matching TRBD1. Unmatched junction bases numbered 11, after V lost 7 bases and J lost 0 bases. The V gene's germline CDR1 is LNHDA and CDR2 SQIVND (reference sequence). This CDR3 is built from 17 residues. CDR3 protein: CASTYTRTGSSYNEQFF. CDR3 in DNA: TGTGCCAGTACCTACACCCGGACAGGGAGCTCCTACAATGAGCAGTTCTTC.

This chain uses TRBV5-8 with TRBJ1-5, with D unresolved. Per germline, CDR1 SGHTS and CDR2 YDEGEE. Trimming took 6 bases from V and 6 from J, leaving 13 bases between them. This CDR3 comprises 13 residues. This CDR3 is CASTEGTPQPQHF. CDR3 DNA: TGTGCCAGCACGGAGGGCACCCCTCAGCCCCAGCATTTT.

The chain links TRBV4-3 to TRBJ1-1, with 8 bases that match TRBD1. CDR1 and CDR2 (germline): LGHNA, YSLEER. V trimming: 4 bases; J trimming: 3 bases; junction bases outside the gene matches: 1. The CDR3 is 13 amino acids. Written as DNA, the CDR3 is TGCGCCAGCAGCCTACAGGGGGACACTGAAGCTTTCTTT. Amino acids: CASSLQGDTEAFF.

CDR3 region: CASTPGGRDEQYF. In DNA, the CDR3 is TGTGCCAGCACCCCCGGAGGGAGAGACGAGCAGTACTTC. The chain couples TRBV12-3 or TRBV12-4 to TRBJ2-7; D is perhaps TRBD2 (6 bases). Trimming pared 7 bases from V and 5 bases from J, leaving 15 bases between. This CDR3 spans 13 amino acids.

The chain uses TRBV25-1 and TRBJ1-1; D call uncertain. Germline CDR1 is MGHDK and CDR2 is SYGVNS. Between the trimmed V and J ends, which lost 6 bases and 5 bases, there was a span of 16 bases. The CDR3 extends over 14 amino acids. CDR3 protein: CASSPNTLWTEAFF. The CDR3 coding sequence is TGTGCCAGCAGCCCTAATACATTGTGGACTGAAGCTTTCTTT.

The V call is TRBV4-2, the J call TRBJ2-2; 7 bases map to TRBD1. The V gene end was trimmed by 3 bases and the J gene end by 2 bases; junction bases not matched to a gene: 9. Germline values: CDR1 LGHNA, CDR2 YNFKEQ. CDR3 length: 17 amino acids. Here the CDR3 DNA reads TGTGCCAGCAGCCACCTACAGGGGACGGGAAACACCGGGGAGCTGTTTTTT. As protein: CASSHLQGTGNTGELFF.

The CDR3 DNA follows: TGTGCCAGCAGTATGAGACAGGAGACCCAAGAGACCCAGTACTTC. This encodes CASSMRQETQETQYF. The gene calls are TRBV7-2 and TRBJ2-5; TRBD1 might be the D (6 bases). CDR3 length: 15 amino acids. V was cut by 6 bases and J by 1 base, with 15 bases left in between. Germline V gene lookup returns CDR1 SGHTA and CDR2 FQGNSA.

CDR3 loop: CASSESIDRETFF. The CDR3 DNA follows: TGTGCCAGCAGTGAATCTATCGACCGGGAAACTTTCTTT. This chain links TRBV6-1 with TRBJ1-1; no clear D. V lost 2 bases, J lost 12 bases, and 16 bases lay in between. From germline, CDR1 is MNHNS and CDR2 SASEGT. CDR3 length equals 13 residues.

This chain joins TRBV7-9 and TRBJ2-7, with D perhaps matching TRBD2 (6 bases). The CDR3 has 15 residues. The V end lost 0 bases, the J end lost 1 base, and 10 bases lay between the germline ends. Germline values: CDR1 SEHNR, CDR2 FQNEAQ (reference sequence). The CDR3 region has the DNA TGTGCCAGCAGCTTAGCGAAGGGACTTTCCTACGAGCAGTACTTC. This gives the protein CASSLAKGLSYEQYF.

The chain has TRBV10-3 and TRBJ1-1; D ambiguous. CDR1 ENHRY and CDR2 SYGVKD come from the germline V gene. V lost 0 bases to trimming and J lost 1 base, with 9 bases between them. The CDR3 consists of 15 residues. The CDR3 is CAISESYGTNTEAFF. The CDR3, as DNA: TGTGCCATCAGTGAGTCTTACGGAACGAACACTGAAGCTTTCTTT.

This chain uses TRBV6-5 with TRBJ2-1; 7 positions agree with TRBD2. Germline CDR1 and CDR2: MNHEY and SVGAGI. CDR3 size: 15 residues. With V trimmed by 10 bases and J by 5 bases, 14 bases remained unmatched. The CDR3 loop reads CATSRASGTNNEQFF. CDR3 bases: TGTGCCACCTCACGGGCTAGCGGTACAAACAATGAGCAGTTCTTC.

V is TRBV7-9 and J is TRBJ2-5; TRBD2 matches 7 bases. Trimming cost V 4 bases and J 3 bases; bases outside gene matches: 2. CDR3 length: 13 amino acids. Germline CDR1 and CDR2: SEHNR and FQNEAQ (reference sequence). DNA of the CDR3: TGTGCCAGCAGCTACGCGGGAGAAGAGACCCAGTACTTC. This gives the protein CASSYAGEETQYF.

The V call is TRBV5-1, the J call TRBJ1-5; TRBD1 is a possible D gene (6 bases). Germline lookup yields CDR1 SGHRS and CDR2 YFSETQ. Trimming cost V 0 bases and J 6 bases, with 13 bases left between them. The CDR3 runs to 15 residues. CDR3 sequence: CASSLAGGPSQPQHF. The DNA for the CDR3 is TGCGCCAGCAGCTTGGCCGGGGGGCCGAGTCAGCCCCAGCATTTT.

The CDR3 sequence: CASSQDGREGFTDTQYF. DNA of the CDR3: TGTGCCAGCAGCCAAGACGGGCGGGAGGGGTTCACAGATACGCAGTATTTT. The chain combines TRBV4-2 with TRBJ2-3; 9 bases map to TRBD2. Germline CDR1 LGHNA, CDR2 YNFKEQ. This CDR3 region has 17 residues. J gave up 2 bases and V 0 bases, and 6 bases lay outside the gene matches.